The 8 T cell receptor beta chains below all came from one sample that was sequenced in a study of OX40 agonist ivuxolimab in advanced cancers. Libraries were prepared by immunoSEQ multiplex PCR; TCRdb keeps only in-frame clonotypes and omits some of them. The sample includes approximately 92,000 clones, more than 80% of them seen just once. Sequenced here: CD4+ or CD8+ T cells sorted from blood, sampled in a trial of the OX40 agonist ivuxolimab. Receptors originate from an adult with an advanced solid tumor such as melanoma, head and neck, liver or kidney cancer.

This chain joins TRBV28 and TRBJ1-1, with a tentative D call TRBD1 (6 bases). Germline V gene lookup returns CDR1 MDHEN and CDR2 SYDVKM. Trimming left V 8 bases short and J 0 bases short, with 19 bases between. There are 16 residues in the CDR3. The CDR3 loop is CASLALPGTLNTEAFF. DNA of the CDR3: TGTGCCAGCCTTGCCTTGCCCGGGACACTGAACACTGAAGCTTTCTTT.

CDR3 DNA: TGCGCCAGCAGCCCCGGAGGGGGGGGCCTTGAGGATATTCAGTACTTC. Its protein product is CASSPGGGGLEDIQYF. J is TRBJ2-4 and V is TRBV4-1; a possible D gene is TRBD2 (7 bases). The CDR3 runs 16 residues. V lost 4 bases and J lost 10, with 23 bases in between. The germline gives CDR1 MGHRA, CDR2 YSYEKL.

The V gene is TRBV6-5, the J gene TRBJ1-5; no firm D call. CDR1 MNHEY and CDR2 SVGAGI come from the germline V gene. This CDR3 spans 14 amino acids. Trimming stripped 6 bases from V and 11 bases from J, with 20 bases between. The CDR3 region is CASSPGSAPGSQHF. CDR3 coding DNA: TGTGCCAGCAGCCCCGGATCGGCACCGGGGTCCCAGCATTTT.

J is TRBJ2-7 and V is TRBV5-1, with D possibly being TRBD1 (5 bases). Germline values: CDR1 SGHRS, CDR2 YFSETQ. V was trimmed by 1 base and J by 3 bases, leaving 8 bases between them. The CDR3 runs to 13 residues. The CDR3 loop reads CASSLRRGYEQYF. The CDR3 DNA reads TGCGCCAGCAGCTTGCGTAGGGGCTACGAGCAGTACTTC.

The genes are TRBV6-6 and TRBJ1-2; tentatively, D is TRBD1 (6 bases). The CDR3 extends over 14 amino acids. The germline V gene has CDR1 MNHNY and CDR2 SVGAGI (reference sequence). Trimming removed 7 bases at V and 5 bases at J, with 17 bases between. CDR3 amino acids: CASTPGHRGYGYTF. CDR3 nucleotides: TGTGCCAGCACCCCGGGACACCGGGGGTATGGCTACACCTTC.

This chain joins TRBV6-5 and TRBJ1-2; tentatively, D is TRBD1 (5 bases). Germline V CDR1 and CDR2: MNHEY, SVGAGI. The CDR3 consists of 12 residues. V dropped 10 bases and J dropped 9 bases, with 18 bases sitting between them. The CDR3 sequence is CAIVEWGRSYTF. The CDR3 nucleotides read TGTGCCATTGTAGAATGGGGGAGAAGCTACACCTTC.

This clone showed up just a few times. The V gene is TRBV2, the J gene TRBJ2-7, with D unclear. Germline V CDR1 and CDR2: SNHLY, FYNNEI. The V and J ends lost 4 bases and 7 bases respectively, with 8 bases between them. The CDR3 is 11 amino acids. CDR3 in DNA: TGTGCCAGCAGTGGTTCTCGGGAGCAGTACTTC. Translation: CASSGSREQYF.

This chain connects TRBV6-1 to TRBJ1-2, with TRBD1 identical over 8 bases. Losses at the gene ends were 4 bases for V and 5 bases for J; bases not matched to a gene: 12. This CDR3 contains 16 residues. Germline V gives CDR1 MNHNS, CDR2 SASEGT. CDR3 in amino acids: CASSVTAGQATYGYTF. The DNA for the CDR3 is TGTGCCAGCAGTGTCACAGCGGGACAGGCGACTTATGGCTACACCTTC.